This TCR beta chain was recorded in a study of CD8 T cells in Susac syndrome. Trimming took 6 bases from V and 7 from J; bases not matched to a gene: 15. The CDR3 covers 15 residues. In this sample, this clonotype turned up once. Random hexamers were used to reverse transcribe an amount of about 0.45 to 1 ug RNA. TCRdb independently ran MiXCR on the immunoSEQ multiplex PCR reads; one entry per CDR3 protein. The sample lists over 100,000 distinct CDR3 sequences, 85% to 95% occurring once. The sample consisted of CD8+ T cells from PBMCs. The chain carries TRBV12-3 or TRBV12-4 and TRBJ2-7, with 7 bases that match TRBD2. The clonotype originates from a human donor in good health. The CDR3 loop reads CASSLAGRGWGEQYF. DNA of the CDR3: TGTGCCAGCAGCTTGGCGGGGAGGGGTTGGGGTGAGCAGTACTTC.